These 12 T cell receptor beta chains originate from one sample sequenced in a study of blood T cell repertoires in COVID-19. Profiled with immunoSEQ multiplex PCR; TCRdb holds only in-frame clones, not every one. The sample has around 80,000 clones; over 80% are singletons. The material sequenced was peripheral blood. The receptors were gathered from a human donor in a cohort sampled during active COVID-19.

The chain recombines TRBV28 with TRBJ1-5, with D perhaps matching TRBD1 (5 bases). The germline V gene has CDR1 MDHEN and CDR2 SYDVKM. V lost 8 bases to trimming and J lost 3 bases, with 11 bases between them. This CDR3 contains 13 residues. The CDR3 loop is CASFQGINQPQHF. In DNA form, the CDR3 reads TGTGCCAGCTTCCAGGGTATCAATCAGCCCCAGCATTTT.

This clone was observed once. J is TRBJ1-3 and V is TRBV28; perhaps TRBD1 as D (6 bases). V was cut by 10 bases and J by 1 base, with 17 bases left in between. The CDR3 runs 15 residues. Per germline, CDR1 MDHEN and CDR2 SYDVKM. CDR3 protein: CATGSNGQSGNTIYF. CDR3 DNA sequence: TGTGCCACCGGAAGTAACGGACAGTCTGGAAACACCATATATTTT.

The rearrangement links TRBV2 to TRBJ1-3; 7 nucleotides line up with TRBD1. The CDR3 has 16 residues. Unmatched junction bases numbered 9, after V lost 7 bases and J lost 0 bases. The V gene's germline CDR1 is SNHLY and CDR2 FYNNEI. For the CDR3, the DNA is TGTGCCAGCACACAGGAGGGGGCCATCTCTGGAAACACCATATATTTT. It specifies CASTQEGAISGNTIYF. Based on the CDR3 plus reference TRBV2 and TRBJ1-3, the full variable domain is EPEVTQTPSHQVTQMGQEVILRCVPISNHLYFYWYRQILGQKVEFLVSFYNNEISEKSEIFDDQFSVERPDGSNFTLKIRSTKLEDSAMYFCASTQEGAISGNTIYFGEGSWLTVV.

The chain links TRBV3-1 (or the pseudogene TRBV3-2) to TRBJ2-1, with 10 nucleotides matching TRBD2. V lost 0 bases and J lost 0; bases outside the gene matches: 8. Germline CDR1 reads LGHDT; CDR2 reads YNNKEL (reference sequence). The CDR3 loop spans 19 amino acids. The CDR3 spells CASSQDGLAGAGSYNEQFF. For the CDR3, the DNA is TGTGCCAGCAGCCAAGATGGGCTAGCGGGGGCCGGCTCCTACAATGAGCAGTTCTTC.

This chain joins TRBV19 and TRBJ1-1, with no clear D. Germline V CDR1 and CDR2: LNHDA, SQIVND (reference sequence). Trimming pared 4 bases from V and 0 bases from J, leaving 15 bases between. The length of the CDR3 is 16 residues. The CDR3 nucleotides read TGTGCCAGTAGTAGGATCTATTTCGGGGTGAACACTGAAGCTTTCTTT. As protein: CASSRIYFGVNTEAFF. The full variable domain, with the rest looked up from reference TRBV19 and TRBJ1-1, is DGGITQSPKYLFRKEGQNVTLSCEQNLNHDAMYWYRQDPGQGLRLIYYSQIVNDFQKGDIAEGYSVSREKKESFPLTVTSAQKNPTAFYLCASSRIYFGVNTEAFFGQGTRLTVV.

The gene calls are TRBV14 and TRBJ1-1; tentative D call: TRBD1 (5 bases). The V end was cut by 1 base, the J end by 4 bases, with 13 bases between. Germline CDR1 is SGHDN and CDR2 is FVKESK. The CDR3 covers 15 residues. In DNA form, the CDR3 reads TGTGCCAGCAGCCAAGGTCTTATCGGGGGCACTGAAGCTTTCTTT. This encodes CASSQGLIGGTEAFF.

The chain has TRBV6-5 and TRBJ2-7; D is perhaps TRBD2 (6 bases). Between the trimmed V and J ends, which lost 4 bases and 3 bases, there was a span of 16 bases. Per the germline V gene, CDR1 is MNHEY and CDR2 is SVGAGI. The length of the CDR3 is 15 residues. In nucleotides, the CDR3 is TGTGCCAGCAGTTCGTCGAGCGGGCGCAGCTACGAGCAGTACTTC. This translates into CASSSSSGRSYEQYF.

The V gene is TRBV19, the J gene TRBJ1-2; 12 nucleotides match TRBD1. The CDR3 contains 17 residues. The germline V gene has CDR1 LNHDA and CDR2 SQIVND (reference sequence). The V segment lost 5 bases and the J segment 9 bases; nucleotides outside the gene matches: 16. In nucleotides, the CDR3 is TGTGCCAGTAGTCCCTCGGGACAGGGGGCGCGGGGCCGCCGCTACACCTTC. Translation gives CASSPSGQGARGRRYTF.

A few counts support this clone. The chain links TRBV2 to TRBJ2-5; a weak D match, TRBD2 (7 bases). CDR1 SNHLY and CDR2 FYNNEI come from the germline V gene. The CDR3 is 14 residues long. Trimming pared 8 bases from V and 1 base from J, leaving 14 bases between. The CDR3 spells CASRYGGPQETQYF. The CDR3 region has the DNA TGTGCCAGCCGCTACGGGGGGCCCCAAGAGACCCAGTACTTC.

The V and J genes are TRBV7-7 and TRBJ2-7; TRBD1 agrees at 10 bases. Trimming cost V 5 bases and J 6 bases; bases outside gene matches: 7. Germline CDR1 is SSHAT and CDR2 is FNYEAQ (reference sequence). This CDR3 is 14 amino acids long. CDR3 sequence reads: CASSPRQGAGEQYF. The DNA for the CDR3 is TGTGCCAGCAGCCCACGACAGGGGGCGGGCGAGCAGTACTTC.

In this sample, this clone turned up once. The V gene is TRBV5-6, the J gene TRBJ1-3, with unresolved D. The CDR3 has 17 residues. Germline CDR1 is SGHDT and CDR2 is YYEEEE. Trimming pared 1 base from V and 0 bases from J, leaving 14 bases between. The CDR3: CASSLWSTVFSGNTIYF. The CDR3 DNA follows: TGTGCCAGCAGCTTGTGGAGTACGGTATTCTCTGGAAACACCATATATTTT.

V is TRBV11-2 and J is TRBJ2-7; D is possibly TRBD1 (5 bases). Per the germline V gene, CDR1 is SGHAT and CDR2 is FQNNGV. V gave up 1 base and J gave up 4 bases, with 8 bases separating them. The CDR3 runs to 13 residues. CDR3 sequence reads: CASSLAAGYEQYF. CDR3 coding DNA: TGTGCCAGCAGCTTAGCGGCAGGGTACGAGCAGTACTTC.